Following are 7 T cell receptor beta chains from one sample sequenced in a study of OX40 agonist ivuxolimab in advanced cancers. Only in-frame clones appear in the TCRdb table, and some are missing; sequencing was by immunoSEQ multiplex PCR. Of about 82,000 clones in the sample, more than 70% were seen once. The sequences come from CD4+ or CD8+ T cells sorted from blood, collected in a trial of the OX40 agonist ivuxolimab. Every receptor here comes from an adult with an advanced solid tumor such as melanoma, head and neck, liver or kidney cancer.

The gene calls are TRBV6-6 and TRBJ2-7; 8 positions match TRBD2. The CDR3 is 14 amino acids. After removal of 6 bases from V and 0 bases from J, the junction contained 4 bases not matched to a gene. Germline-derived CDR1 and CDR2 are MNHNY and SVGAGI (reference sequence). The CDR3 DNA reads TGTGCCAGCAGAGTAGCGGGAACCTCCTACGAGCAGTACTTC. Translated, it gives CASRVAGTSYEQYF.

The chain recombines TRBV11-2 with TRBJ2-3; D may correspond to TRBD1 or TRBD2 (5 bases each). CDR3 length: 15 residues. The V end was cut by 5 bases, the J end by 0 bases, with 12 bases between. Germline CDR1 SGHAT, CDR2 FQNNGV. This CDR3 reads CASSVTRGSTDTQYF. DNA of the CDR3: TGTGCCAGCAGCGTCACTAGGGGTAGCACAGATACGCAGTATTTT.

The rearrangement links TRBV11-1 to TRBJ2-3; 11 bases match TRBD2. The CDR3 is 16 amino acids. V was pared by 4 bases and J by 4 bases, with 7 bases of the junction left unmatched. From germline, CDR1 is SGHAT and CDR2 FQDESV (reference sequence). CDR3 DNA: TGTGCCAGCAGCTCCCTAACTAGCGGGAGCGCAGATACGCAGTATTTT. It is translated as CASSSLTSGSADTQYF.

This chain joins TRBV2 and TRBJ2-7, with 7 bases lining up with TRBD2. Germline CDR1 SNHLY, CDR2 FYNNEI. With V trimmed by 4 bases and J by 3 bases, 6 bases remained unmatched. The CDR3 is 14 amino acids. CDR3 sequence (DNA): TGTGCCAGCAGTGTAGGGGACTACCGCTACGAGCAGTACTTC. Protein sequence: CASSVGDYRYEQYF.

V gene TRBV2 combines with J gene TRBJ1-3; no firm D call. This CDR3 comprises 13 residues. Germline V gene data show CDR1 as SNHLY and CDR2 as FYNNEI. Trimming shortened V by 1 base and J by 4 bases, and 5 bases separated the two germline ends. DNA for the CDR3: TGTGCCAGCAGTGAAGGTTTCGGAAACACCATATATTTT. This translates into CASSEGFGNTIYF.

The chain combines TRBV30 with TRBJ2-7, with 11 bases matching TRBD2. The CDR3 loop spans 13 amino acids. V lost 6 bases, J lost 3 bases, and 4 bases stayed unmatched. Germline V CDR1 and CDR2: GTSNPN, SVGIG (reference sequence). CDR3: CACSGTSGYEQYF. In DNA, the CDR3 is TGTGCCTGTTCCGGGACTAGCGGCTACGAGCAGTACTTC.

The V and J genes are TRBV7-3 and TRBJ1-1; no clear D gene. Deletions cut 5 bases from V and 1 base from J, with 8 bases between. The CDR3 runs 13 residues. Per germline, CDR1 SGHTA and CDR2 FQGTGA. The CDR3 protein is CASSQGQNTEAFF. CDR3 nucleotide sequence: TGTGCCAGCAGCCAAGGGCAGAACACTGAAGCTTTCTTT.